The sequence of this T cell receptor beta chain was determined in a study of CD8+CD57+ T cells in acquired aplastic anemia. Study context: 3 to 3.5 ug was the average amount of DNA from sorted CD4+ and CD8+ cells.

Study-wide points: Shared by patients and controls, 25 to 30 CD8+ CDR3s were abundant in patients. CD8+ Simpson's diversity did not differ significantly between patients and controls.

Germline CDR1 is GTSNPN and CDR2 is SVGIG (reference sequence). CDR3 length: 13 residues. As to this clonotype: What it recognizes is unknown. One junction end disagrees with the germline gene, perhaps due to a read error.

TCR beta VDJ and CDR3 were profiled, and genomic DNA was the template. TCRdb independently ran MiXCR on the reads; one entry per CDR3 protein. The table records 250,000 to 300,000 distinct CDR3 sequences, roughly half of them present only once. The chain couples TRBV30 to TRBJ1-1; D remains ambiguous. This TCR came from a human donor with severe aplastic anemia or a healthy control (not recorded which). The sequencing input was sorted CD4+, CD8+, or CD8+CD57+ T cells (not recorded which) from PBMCs. CDR3: CVWSAGMNTEAFF. The DNA for the CDR3 is TGTGTCTGGAGTGCCGGTATGAACACTGAAGCTTTCTTT.